Following are 12 T cell receptor beta chains from one sample sequenced in a study of T cell changes during pregnancy in multiple sclerosis. Sequenced by immunoSEQ multiplex PCR; TCRdb stores in-frame clones only, minus some. This sample has tens of thousands of clones, with more than 80% found just once. The sample was CD4+ T cells from peripheral blood mononuclear cells, taken in the first trimester of pregnancy. These TCRs come from a female donor with multiple sclerosis, enrolled in a pregnancy study.

This clone was recorded once. The J gene is TRBJ1-3, the V gene TRBV9, with D perhaps matching TRBD1 (6 bases). CDR3 length: 16 residues. V was trimmed by 1 base and J by 4 bases, leaving 15 bases between them. CDR1 is SGDLS and CDR2 is YYNGEE in the germline V gene. The CDR3 bases are TGTGCCAGCAGCGTAAATTCGCAGGGGTCCGGAAACACCATATATTTT. Residues: CASSVNSQGSGNTIYF.

The chain recombines TRBV2 with TRBJ2-7; 7 nucleotides align to TRBD1. V lost 1 base and J lost 0; bases outside the gene matches: 3. Germline V gene data show CDR1 as SNHLY and CDR2 as FYNNEI. The CDR3 extends over 15 amino acids. The CDR3 nucleotides read TGTGCCAGCAGTGAAGTCGGGGACAGCTCCTACGAGCAGTACTTC. Translated: CASSEVGDSSYEQYF.

The rearrangement joins TRBV28 to TRBJ1-1; tentative D call: TRBD1 (5 bases). The CDR3 runs 14 residues. Trimming pared 3 bases from V and 7 bases from J, leaving 15 bases between. The V gene's germline CDR1 is MDHEN and CDR2 SYDVKM. The CDR3 spells CASSLMRGASEAFF. The CDR3 DNA follows: TGTGCCAGCAGTTTGATGCGGGGCGCGAGTGAAGCTTTCTTT.

In the case of this clone: The same CDR3 is also encoded by other DNA sequences in this sample. The J gene is TRBJ1-2, the V gene TRBV5-5, with D uncertain. Trimming pared 0 bases from V and 5 bases from J, leaving 11 bases between. The CDR3 is made up of 14 amino acids. Looked up from germline, CDR1 is SGHKS and CDR2 is YYEKEE (reference sequence). CDR3 residues: CASSLDSLNYGYTF. The CDR3 bases are TGTGCCAGCAGCTTGGACAGTTTAAATTATGGCTACACCTTC.

The chain combines TRBV9 with TRBJ1-6, with D possibly being TRBD1 (5 bases). The germline V gene has CDR1 SGDLS and CDR2 YYNGEE. The CDR3 spans 14 residues. V lost 3 bases and J 9 bases, leaving 13 bases between the germline ends. This chain's CDR3 is CASSELGGGSPLHF. The CDR3 DNA follows: TGTGCCAGCAGCGAACTCGGGGGGGGTTCACCCCTCCACTTT.

The chain joins TRBV5-1 to TRBJ1-1; unclear D gene. Germline V gene data show CDR1 as SGHRS and CDR2 as YFSETQ. The CDR3 runs to 14 residues. With 4 bases removed from V and 6 bases from J, the gap between germline ends came to 16 bases. CDR3 residues: CASSGIGEGAEAFF. CDR3 sequence (DNA): TGCGCCAGCAGCGGCATTGGGGAGGGCGCTGAAGCTTTCTTT.

This chain joins TRBV19 and TRBJ2-6, with 7 bases identical to TRBD1. Germline CDR1 LNHDA, CDR2 SQIVND (reference sequence). V lost 3 bases to trimming and J lost 0 bases; unmatched junction nucleotides: 8. The CDR3 totals 18 residues. The DNA of the CDR3 is TGTGCCAGTAGTATGCTGGTGGGACAGAGCTCTGGGGCCAACGTCCTGACTTTC. Its protein product is CASSMLVGQSSGANVLTF.

V usage is TRBV7-2 and J usage is TRBJ1-2; D is unclear. The CDR3 loop spans 11 amino acids. Trimming stripped 2 bases from V and 5 bases from J, with 3 bases between. Germline V lookup: CDR1 SGHTA, CDR2 FQGNSA. CDR3 region: CASSLSYGYTF. The CDR3 DNA sequence: TGTGCCAGCAGCTTATCTTATGGCTACACCTTC.

This clone was detected once. The genes are TRBV4-2 and TRBJ1-2; TRBD1 is a possible D gene (5 bases). The CDR3 runs 14 residues. Trimming took off 1 base at V and 6 bases at J, with 12 bases between the two ends. CDR1 is LGHNA, CDR2 YNFKEQ, per germline. CDR3 loop: CASSQVNDRNGYTF. In DNA form, the CDR3 reads TGTGCCAGCAGCCAAGTTAATGACAGAAATGGCTACACCTTC.

This clone is a singleton in its sample. This sequence joins TRBV28 and TRBJ2-1; 9 bases map to TRBD2. CDR3 size: 14 residues. Germline V gene data show CDR1 as MDHEN and CDR2 as SYDVKM. The V and J ends lost 2 bases and 5 bases, in that order; junction bases with no gene match: 1. The CDR3 loop is CASSLAGGDNEQFF. DNA of the CDR3: TGTGCCAGCAGTTTAGCGGGAGGGGACAATGAGCAGTTCTTC.

This chain links TRBV7-3 with TRBJ2-1, with 12 bases lining up with TRBD2. There are 16 residues in the CDR3. Germline values: CDR1 SGHTA, CDR2 FQGTGA. V was clipped by 1 base and J by 12 bases; unmatched bases: 10. Here the CDR3 DNA reads TGTGCCAGCAGCTTAAGTTCGACTAGCGGGAGTGGGGCGCAGTTCTTC. This encodes CASSLSSTSGSGAQFF.

The chain recombines TRBV5-4 with TRBJ1-1; TRBD1 matches 10 bases. The V and J ends lost 3 bases and 3 bases, in that order; junction bases with no gene match: 8. This CDR3 region has 16 residues. Germline CDR1 SGHNT, CDR2 YYREEE (reference sequence). The DNA of the CDR3 is TGTGCCAGCAGCTCCGACAGGGGGCCTATCGACACTGAAGCTTTCTTT. Protein: CASSSDRGPIDTEAFF.